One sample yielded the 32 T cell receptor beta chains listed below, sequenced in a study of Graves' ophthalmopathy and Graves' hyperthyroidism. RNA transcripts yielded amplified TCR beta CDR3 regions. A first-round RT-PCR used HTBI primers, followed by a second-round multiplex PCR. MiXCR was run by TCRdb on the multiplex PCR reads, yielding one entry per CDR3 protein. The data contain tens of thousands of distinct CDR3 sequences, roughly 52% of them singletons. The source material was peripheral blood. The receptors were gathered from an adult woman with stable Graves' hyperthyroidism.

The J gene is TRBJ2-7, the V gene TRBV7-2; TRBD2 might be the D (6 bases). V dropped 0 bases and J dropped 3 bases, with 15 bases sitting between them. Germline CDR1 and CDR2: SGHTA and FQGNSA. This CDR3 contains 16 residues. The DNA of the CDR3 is TGTGCCAGCAGCTTAGCGCCGGGCGTGGGGGGCTACGAGCAGTACTTC. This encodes CASSLAPGVGGYEQYF.

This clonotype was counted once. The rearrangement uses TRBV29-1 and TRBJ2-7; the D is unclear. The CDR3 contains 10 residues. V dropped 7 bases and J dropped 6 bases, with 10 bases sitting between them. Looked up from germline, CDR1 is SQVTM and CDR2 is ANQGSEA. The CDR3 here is CSATGPEQYF. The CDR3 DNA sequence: TGCAGCGCAACCGGGCCCGAGCAGTACTTC.

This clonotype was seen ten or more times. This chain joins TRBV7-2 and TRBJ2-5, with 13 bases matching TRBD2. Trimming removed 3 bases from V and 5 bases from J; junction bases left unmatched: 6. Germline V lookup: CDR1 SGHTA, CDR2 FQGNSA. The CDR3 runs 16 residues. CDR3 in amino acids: CASSFGLAGVRETQYF. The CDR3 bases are TGTGCCAGCAGCTTCGGACTAGCGGGAGTGCGGGAGACCCAGTACTTC.

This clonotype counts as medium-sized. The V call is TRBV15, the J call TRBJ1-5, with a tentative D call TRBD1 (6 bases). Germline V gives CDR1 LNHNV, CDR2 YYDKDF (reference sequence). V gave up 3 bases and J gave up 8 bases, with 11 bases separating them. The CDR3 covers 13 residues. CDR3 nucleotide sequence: TGTGCCACCAGCAGGCAGGGGTCAAAGCCCCAGCATTTT. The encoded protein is CATSRQGSKPQHF.

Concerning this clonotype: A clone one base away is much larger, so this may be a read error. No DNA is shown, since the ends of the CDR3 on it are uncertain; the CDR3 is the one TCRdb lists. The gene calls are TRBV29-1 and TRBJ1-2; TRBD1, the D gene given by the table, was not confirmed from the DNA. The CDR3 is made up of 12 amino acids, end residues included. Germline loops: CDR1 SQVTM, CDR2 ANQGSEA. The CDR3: CSVATGNYGYIF.

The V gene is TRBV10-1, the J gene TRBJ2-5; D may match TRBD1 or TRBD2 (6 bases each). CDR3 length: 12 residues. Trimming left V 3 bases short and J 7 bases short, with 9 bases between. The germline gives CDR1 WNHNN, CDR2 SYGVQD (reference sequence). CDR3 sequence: CASSEGGGTQYF. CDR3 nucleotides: TGCGCCAGCAGTGAAGGGGGAGGGACCCAGTACTTC.

CDR3 DNA sequence: TGCAGCGTTGAGGCCAGGGTCAGCGAGCAGTACTTC. This gives the protein CSVEARVSEQYF. V usage is TRBV29-1 and J usage is TRBJ2-7; weak D call: TRBD1 (5 bases). Germline CDR1 reads SQVTM; CDR2 reads ANQGSEA. This CDR3 spans 12 amino acids. V was trimmed by 3 bases and J by 6 bases, leaving 12 bases between them.

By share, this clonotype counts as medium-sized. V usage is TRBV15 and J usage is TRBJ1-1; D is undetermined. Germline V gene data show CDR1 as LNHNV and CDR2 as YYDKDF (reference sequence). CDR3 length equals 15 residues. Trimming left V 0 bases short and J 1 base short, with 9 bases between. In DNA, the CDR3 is TGTGCCACCAGCAGAGAGTCGGACTCGAACACTGAAGCTTTCTTT. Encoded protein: CATSRESDSNTEAFF.

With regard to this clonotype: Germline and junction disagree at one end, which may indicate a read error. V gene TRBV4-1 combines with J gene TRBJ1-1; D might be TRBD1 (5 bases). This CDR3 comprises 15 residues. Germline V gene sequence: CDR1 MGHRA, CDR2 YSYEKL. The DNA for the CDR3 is TGCGCCAGCAGCCAAGATCGGGACGGGTACACCGAAGCTTTCTTT. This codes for CASSQDRDGYTEAFF.

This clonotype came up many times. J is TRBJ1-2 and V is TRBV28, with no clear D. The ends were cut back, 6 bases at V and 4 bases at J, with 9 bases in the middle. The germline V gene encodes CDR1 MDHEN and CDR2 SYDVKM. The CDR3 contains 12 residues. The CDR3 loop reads CASRFESYGYTF. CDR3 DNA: TGTGCCAGCAGATTCGAGAGCTATGGCTACACCTTC.

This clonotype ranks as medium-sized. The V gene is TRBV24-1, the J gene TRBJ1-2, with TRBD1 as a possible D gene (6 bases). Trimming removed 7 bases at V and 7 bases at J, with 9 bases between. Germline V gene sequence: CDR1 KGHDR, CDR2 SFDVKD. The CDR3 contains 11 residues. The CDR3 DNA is TGTGCCACCAGCACAGGGTTTGGCTACACCTTC. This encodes CATSTGFGYTF.

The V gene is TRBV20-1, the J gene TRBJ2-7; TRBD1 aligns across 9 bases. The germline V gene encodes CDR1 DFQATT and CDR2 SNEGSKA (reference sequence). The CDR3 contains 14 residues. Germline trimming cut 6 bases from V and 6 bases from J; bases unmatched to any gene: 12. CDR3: CSAPNTDRGGEQYF. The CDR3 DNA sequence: TGCAGTGCCCCCAACACGGACAGGGGCGGCGAGCAGTACTTC.

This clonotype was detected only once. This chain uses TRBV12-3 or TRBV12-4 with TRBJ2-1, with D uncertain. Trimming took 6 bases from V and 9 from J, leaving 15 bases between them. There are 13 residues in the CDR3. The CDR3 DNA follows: TGTGCCAGCAGGGACCCAAATTCAGTTGAGCAGTTCTTC. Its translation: CASRDPNSVEQFF.

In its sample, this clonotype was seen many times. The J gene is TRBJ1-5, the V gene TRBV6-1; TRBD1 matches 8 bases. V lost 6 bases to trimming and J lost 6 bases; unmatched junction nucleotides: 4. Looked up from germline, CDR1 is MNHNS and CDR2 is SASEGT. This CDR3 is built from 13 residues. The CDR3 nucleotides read TGTGCCAGCAGGACAGGGGTGACTCAGCCCCAGCATTTT. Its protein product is CASRTGVTQPQHF.

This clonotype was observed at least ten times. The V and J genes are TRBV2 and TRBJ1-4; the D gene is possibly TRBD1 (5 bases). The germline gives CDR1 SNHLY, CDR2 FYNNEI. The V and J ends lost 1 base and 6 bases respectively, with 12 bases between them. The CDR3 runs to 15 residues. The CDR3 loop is CASSEERGGYEKLFF. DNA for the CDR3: TGTGCCAGCAGTGAAGAAAGGGGTGGTTATGAAAAACTGTTTTTT.

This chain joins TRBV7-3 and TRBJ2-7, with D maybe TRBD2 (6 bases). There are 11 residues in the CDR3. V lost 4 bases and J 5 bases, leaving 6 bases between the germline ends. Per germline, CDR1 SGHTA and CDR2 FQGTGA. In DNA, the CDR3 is TGTGCCAGCAGCTGGGGGGACGAGCAGTACTTC. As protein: CASSWGDEQYF.

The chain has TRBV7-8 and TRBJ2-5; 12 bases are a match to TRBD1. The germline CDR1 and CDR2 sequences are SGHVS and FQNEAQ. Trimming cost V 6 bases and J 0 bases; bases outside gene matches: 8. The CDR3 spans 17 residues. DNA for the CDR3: TGTGCCAGCAGTCCCGGGACAGGGGGCCTGTACCAAGAGACCCAGTACTTC. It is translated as CASSPGTGGLYQETQYF.

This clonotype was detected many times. CDR3 amino acids: CASSGPSGEYQETQYF. CDR3 DNA: TGTGCCAGCAGTGGACCCAGCGGGGAGTACCAAGAGACCCAGTACTTC. This sequence joins TRBV2 and TRBJ2-5, with 7 bases identical to TRBD2. This CDR3 is built from 16 residues. Trimming removed 4 bases from V and 0 bases from J; junction bases left unmatched: 8. Per germline, CDR1 SNHLY and CDR2 FYNNEI.

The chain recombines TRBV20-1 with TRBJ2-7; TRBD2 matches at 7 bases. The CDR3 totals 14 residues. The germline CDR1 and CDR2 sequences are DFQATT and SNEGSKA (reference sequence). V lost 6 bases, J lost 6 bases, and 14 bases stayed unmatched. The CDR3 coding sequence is TGCAGTGCAAGGGACCCCGGGGGGTTTGGCGAGCAGTACTTC. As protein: CSARDPGGFGEQYF.

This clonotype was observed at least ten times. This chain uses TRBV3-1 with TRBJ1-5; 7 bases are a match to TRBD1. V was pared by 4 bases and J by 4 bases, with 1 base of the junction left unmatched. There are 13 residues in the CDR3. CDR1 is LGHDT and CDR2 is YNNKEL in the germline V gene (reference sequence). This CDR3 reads CASSRGQNQPQHF. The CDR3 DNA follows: TGTGCCAGCAGCCGGGGACAGAATCAGCCCCAGCATTTT.

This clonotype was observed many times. CDR3 amino acids: CASSAGDTQYF. CDR3 DNA sequence: TGTGCCAGCAGCGCAGGAGATACGCAGTATTTT. The chain joins TRBV7-2 to TRBJ2-3; D uncertain. The V and J ends lost 5 bases and 5 bases respectively, with 5 bases between them. This CDR3 is 11 amino acids long. Germline V gene data show CDR1 as SGHTA and CDR2 as FQGNSA. Complete variable domain (other parts from reference TRBV7-2 and TRBJ2-3): GAGVSQSPSNKVTEKGKDVELRCDPISGHTALYWYRQSLGQGLEFLIYFQGNSAPDKSGLPSDRFSAERTGGSVSTLTIQRTQQEDSAVYLCASSAGDTQYFGPGTRLTVL.

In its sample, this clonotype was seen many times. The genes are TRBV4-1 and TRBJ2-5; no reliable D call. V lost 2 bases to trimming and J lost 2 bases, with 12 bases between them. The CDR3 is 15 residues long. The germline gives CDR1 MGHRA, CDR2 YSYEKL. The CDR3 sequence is CASSQWAVTQETQYF. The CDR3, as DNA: TGCGCCAGCAGCCAATGGGCCGTCACTCAAGAGACCCAGTACTTC.

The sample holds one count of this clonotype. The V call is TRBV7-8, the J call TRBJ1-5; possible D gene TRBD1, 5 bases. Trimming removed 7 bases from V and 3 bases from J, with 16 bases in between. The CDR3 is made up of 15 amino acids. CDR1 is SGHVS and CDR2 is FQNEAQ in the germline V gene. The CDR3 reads CASTVQDGYNQPQHF. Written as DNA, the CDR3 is TGTGCCAGCACCGTACAGGACGGGTACAATCAGCCCCAGCATTTT.

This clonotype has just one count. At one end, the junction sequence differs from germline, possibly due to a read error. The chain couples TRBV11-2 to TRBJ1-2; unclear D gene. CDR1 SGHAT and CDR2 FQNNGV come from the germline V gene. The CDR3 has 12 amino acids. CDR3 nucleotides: TGTACCAGCAGCTTACCCGGGTATGACTACACCTTC. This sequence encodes CTSSLPGYDYTF. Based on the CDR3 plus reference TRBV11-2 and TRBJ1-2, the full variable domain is EAGVAQSPRYKIIEKRQSVAFWCNPISGHATLYWYQQILGQGPKLLIQFQNNGVVDDSQLPKDRFSAERLKGVDSTLKIQPAKLEDSAVYLCTSSLPGYDYTFGSGTRLTVV.

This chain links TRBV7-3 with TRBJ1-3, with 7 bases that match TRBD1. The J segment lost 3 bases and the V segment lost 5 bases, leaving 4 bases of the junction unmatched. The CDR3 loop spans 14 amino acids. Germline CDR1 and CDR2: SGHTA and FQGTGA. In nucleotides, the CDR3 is TGTGCCAGCAGCATAGGGACAGATGGAAACACCATATATTTT. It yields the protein CASSIGTDGNTIYF.

CDR3 region: CASSQTGAGEQYF. The CDR3 region has the DNA TGTGCCAGCAGCCAGACAGGGGCTGGGGAGCAGTACTTC. V usage is TRBV7-9 and J usage is TRBJ2-7; 8 nucleotides agree with TRBD1. Losses at the gene ends were 5 bases for V and 7 bases for J; bases not matched to a gene: 7. Germline CDR1 reads SEHNR; CDR2 reads FQNEAQ (reference sequence). CDR3 length equals 13 residues. Full variable domain (remainder filled in from reference TRBV7-9 and TRBJ2-7): DTGVSQNPRHKITKRGQNVTFRCDPISEHNRLYWYRQTLGQGPEFLTYFQNEAQLEKSRLLSDRFSAERPKGSFSTLEIQRTEQGDSAMYLCASSQTGAGEQYFGPGTRLTVT.

This chain's CDR3 is CSASQETQYF. The CDR3, as DNA: TGCAGTGCCAGCCAAGAGACCCAGTACTTC. V is TRBV20-1 and J is TRBJ2-5; D not resolved. CDR3 length equals 10 residues. Germline V gene sequence: CDR1 DFQATT, CDR2 SNEGSKA (reference sequence). V shed 6 bases and J shed 1 base, with 3 bases lying between them.

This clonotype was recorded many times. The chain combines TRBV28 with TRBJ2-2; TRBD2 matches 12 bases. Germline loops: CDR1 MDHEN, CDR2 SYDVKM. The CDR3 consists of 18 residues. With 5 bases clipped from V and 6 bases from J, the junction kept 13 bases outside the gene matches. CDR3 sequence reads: CASSPPIPTSGSSGELFF. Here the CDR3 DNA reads TGTGCCAGCAGTCCCCCCATTCCGACTAGCGGGAGCTCCGGGGAGCTGTTTTTT. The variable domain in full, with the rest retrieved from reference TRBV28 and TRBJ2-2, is DVKVTQSSRYLVKRTGEKVFLECVQDMDHENMFWYRQDPGLGLRLIYFSYDVKMKEKGDIPEGYSVSREKKERFSLILESASTNQTSMYLCASSPPIPTSGSSGELFFGEGSRLTVL.

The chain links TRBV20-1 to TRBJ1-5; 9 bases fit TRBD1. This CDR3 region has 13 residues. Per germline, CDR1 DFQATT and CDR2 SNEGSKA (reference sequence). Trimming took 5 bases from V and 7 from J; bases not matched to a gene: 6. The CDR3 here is CSAGQGTGQPQHF. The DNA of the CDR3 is TGCAGTGCTGGCCAGGGGACAGGGCAGCCCCAGCATTTT.

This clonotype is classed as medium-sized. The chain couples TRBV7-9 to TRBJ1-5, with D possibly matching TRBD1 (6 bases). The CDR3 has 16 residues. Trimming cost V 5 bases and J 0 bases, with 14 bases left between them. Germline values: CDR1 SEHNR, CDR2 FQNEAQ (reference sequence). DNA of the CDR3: TGTGCCAGCAGCCCGGACAGCCAGGTTAGCAATCAGCCCCAGCATTTT. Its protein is CASSPDSQVSNQPQHF.

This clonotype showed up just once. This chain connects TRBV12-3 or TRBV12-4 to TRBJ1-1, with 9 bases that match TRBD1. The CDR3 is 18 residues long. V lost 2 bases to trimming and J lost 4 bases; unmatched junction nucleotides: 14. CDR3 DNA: TGTGCCAGCAGTTTAATGGGGACAGGGCGACCGAGGGGCACTGAAGCTTTCTTT. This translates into CASSLMGTGRPRGTEAFF.

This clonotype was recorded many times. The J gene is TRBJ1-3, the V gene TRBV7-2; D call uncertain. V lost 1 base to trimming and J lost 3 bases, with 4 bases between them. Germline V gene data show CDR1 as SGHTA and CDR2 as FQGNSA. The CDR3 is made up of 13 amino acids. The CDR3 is CASSLVFGNTIYF. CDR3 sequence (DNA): TGTGCCAGCAGCTTAGTCTTTGGAAACACCATATATTTT.